Following are 11 T cell receptor beta chains from one sample sequenced in a study of blood T cells in healthy people across ages (dated by TCRdb to about 2015). Libraries were constructed by 5' RACE. Sequencing was carried out with an Illumina HiSeq 2500. A second PCR of about 7 to 12 cycles was run with a J-beta primer mix and a sample-barcoded 5' primer. The raw public reads went through TCRdb reprocessing: fastp at Q25, MiXCR clone calling, in-frame beta chains kept. Duplicate CDR3 protein sequences are folded into a single record with the most common DNA and genes. Across this sample there are 730,000 or so distinct CDR3 sequences, with around 46% seen only once. The ten largest clones take up 20% to 25% of the sample. Sequencing input: blood. All receptors derive from an older woman in good health.

J is TRBJ2-1 and V is TRBV28, with D tentatively TRBD1 (6 bases). CDR3 length: 11 amino acids. The germline CDR1 and CDR2 sequences are MDHEN and SYDVKM. V lost 9 bases and J 9 bases, leaving 12 bases between the germline ends. The CDR3 is CASTEGVEQFF. CDR3 DNA sequence: TGTGCCAGTACCGAGGGGGTTGAGCAGTTCTTC.

The CDR3 region is CASSHPRQETQYF. The CDR3 DNA reads as TGTGCCAGCAGCCACCCGCGGCAAGAGACCCAGTACTTC. This chain joins TRBV3-1 and TRBJ2-5; no reliable D call. CDR1 is LGHDT and CDR2 is YNNKEL in the germline V gene (reference sequence). V gave up 3 bases and J gave up 2 bases, with 7 bases separating them. The CDR3 spans 13 residues.

There are a few counts of this clonotype. The chain is built from TRBV7-8 and TRBJ1-5; D ambiguous. The CDR3 is 16 residues long. V was clipped by 5 bases and J by 3 bases, with 17 bases between them. Germline V gene lookup returns CDR1 SGHVS and CDR2 FQNEAQ. Here the CDR3 reads CASSPRRGDLNQPQHF. The CDR3 DNA reads as TGTGCCAGCAGCCCCCGGAGAGGCGACCTCAATCAGCCCCAGCATTTT.

This chain uses TRBV6-1 with TRBJ2-3, with D unclear. The CDR3 has 11 amino acids. The germline CDR1 and CDR2 sequences are MNHNS and SASEGT. Deletions cut 4 bases from V and 8 bases from J, with 7 bases between. In nucleotides, the CDR3 is TGTGCCAGCAGTGTTGCGTTTACGCAGTATTTT. Translation gives CASSVAFTQYF.

This clonotype was observed a handful of times. The chain carries TRBV27 and TRBJ2-5; 9 bases are shared with TRBD2. V was clipped by 2 bases and J by 0 bases; unmatched bases: 4. The CDR3 consists of 16 residues. Germline-derived CDR1 and CDR2 are MNHEY and SMNVEV (reference sequence). CDR3 region: CASSLTAGGNQETQYF. The CDR3 DNA reads TGTGCCAGCAGTTTAACTGCGGGAGGGAACCAAGAGACCCAGTACTTC.

V is TRBV6-5 and J is TRBJ1-1; D gene uncertain. Germline V gives CDR1 MNHEY, CDR2 SVGAGI. Trimming cost V 0 bases and J 5 bases, with 4 bases left between them. The CDR3 is 12 residues long. The CDR3: CASSYSTTEAFF. The CDR3 nucleotides read TGTGCCAGCAGTTACTCCACGACTGAAGCTTTCTTT.

V usage is TRBV6-2 or TRBV6-3 and J usage is TRBJ2-4; D may be TRBD2 (5 bases). The CDR3 has 15 residues. CDR1 is MNHEY, CDR2 SVGEGT, per germline. V gave up 3 bases and J gave up 2 bases, with 11 bases separating them. The CDR3 loop reads CASSYQLGTKNIQYF. As DNA, the CDR3 is TGTGCCAGCAGTTATCAACTCGGGACCAAAAACATTCAGTACTTC.

The chain combines TRBV5-1 with TRBJ1-2; 7 bases match TRBD1. The CDR3 is 15 residues long. Looked up from germline, CDR1 is SGHRS and CDR2 is YFSETQ. The ends lost 3 bases at V and 2 bases at J; junction bases unmatched: 7. The CDR3 nucleotides are TGCGCCAGCAGCTCGGGAGGGACAGTAAACTATGGCTACACCTTC. It encodes CASSSGGTVNYGYTF. Combining the CDR3 with reference TRBV5-1 and TRBJ1-2 gives the whole variable domain KAGVTQTPRYLIKTRGQQVTLSCSPISGHRSVSWYQQTPGQGLQFLFEYFSETQRNKGNFPGRFSGRQFSNSRSEMNVSTLELGDSALYLCASSSGGTVNYGYTFGSGTRLTVV.

Only a few counts were recorded for this clonotype. The J gene is TRBJ2-7, the V gene TRBV20-1; D uncertain. The germline gives CDR1 DFQATT, CDR2 SNEGSKA (reference sequence). V lost 0 bases and J lost 0, with 9 bases in between. The CDR3 runs to 14 residues. CDR3 DNA: TGCAGTGCTAGAGATGGAGTCATCTCCTACGAGCAGTACTTC. Its protein is CSARDGVISYEQYF.

The table lists this clonotype with a count of one. This chain uses TRBV20-1 with TRBJ2-1; D remains unclear. The V end lost 0 bases, the J end lost 0 bases, and 15 bases lay between the germline ends. The CDR3 is made up of 17 amino acids. Germline loops: CDR1 DFQATT, CDR2 SNEGSKA (reference sequence). In DNA, the CDR3 is TGCAGTGCTAGAGACCTATTAGCCCCGGGCTCCTACAATGAGCAGTTCTTC. Its protein is CSARDLLAPGSYNEQFF.

The chain combines TRBV7-8 with TRBJ2-7; 12 bases line up with TRBD2. This CDR3 is 17 amino acids long. Germline V gene sequence: CDR1 SGHVS, CDR2 FQNEAQ. J gave up 2 bases and V 2 bases, and 7 bases lay outside the gene matches. Here the CDR3 DNA reads TGTGCCAGCAGCTTATGGACCTCTAGCGGGAGGGCCTACGAGCAGTACTTC. This encodes CASSLWTSSGRAYEQYF.